This T cell receptor (beta chain) originates from a study of T cell responses to AZD1222 COVID-19 vaccine. Germline V lookup: CDR1 KGHSH, CDR2 LQKENI. This CDR3 is built from 13 residues. V lost 2 bases and J lost 5, with 9 bases in between. Study-level findings and limits: Of spike-specific TCRs, nearly half reportedly target regions left unmutated in variants. Clonal diversity may have been underestimated in mostly white British donors.

As regards this clone: Its antigen remains unknown.

Sequencing was performed with immunoSEQ multiplex PCR; in TCRdb, only in-frame clones are kept and a portion is missing. The sample yields 100,000 to 150,000 clones, approximately 88% seen once. The TCR originated in an adult in good health. Sequences were derived from peripheral blood, sampled on day 0 of AZD1222 vaccination. The chain uses TRBV18 and TRBJ1-1; the D is unclear. The CDR3 nucleotides are TGTGCCAGCTCACCATCTAGGATAACTGAAGCTTTCTTT. Amino acid sequence: CASSPSRITEAFF.